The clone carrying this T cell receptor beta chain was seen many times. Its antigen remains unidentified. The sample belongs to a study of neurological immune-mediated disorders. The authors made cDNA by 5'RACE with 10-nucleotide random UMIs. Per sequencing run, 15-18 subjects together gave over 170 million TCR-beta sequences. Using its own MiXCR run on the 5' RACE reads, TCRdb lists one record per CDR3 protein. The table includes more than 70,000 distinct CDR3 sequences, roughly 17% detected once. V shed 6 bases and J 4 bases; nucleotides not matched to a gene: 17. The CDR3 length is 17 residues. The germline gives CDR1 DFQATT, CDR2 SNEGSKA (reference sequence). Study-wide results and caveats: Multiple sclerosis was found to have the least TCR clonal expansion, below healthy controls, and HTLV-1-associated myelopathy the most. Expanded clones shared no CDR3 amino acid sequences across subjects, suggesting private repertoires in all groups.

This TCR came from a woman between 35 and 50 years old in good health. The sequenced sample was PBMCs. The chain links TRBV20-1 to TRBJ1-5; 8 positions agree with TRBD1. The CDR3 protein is CSAPDPRGRASNQPQHF. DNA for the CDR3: TGCAGTGCCCCCGACCCCAGGGGGCGAGCTTCTAATCAGCCCCAGCATTTT.